The rows below give T cell receptor beta chains drawn from one sample of a study of T cells in Graves' hyperthyroidism and ophthalmopathy. MiXCR, run by TCRdb on the multiplex PCR reads, gives a single entry per CDR3 protein. The top ten hold 15% to 20% of the sample, which has more than 550,000 distinct CDR3 sequences, roughly a sixth seen once. The specimen was blood. The receptors come from a woman aged 45-65 years with Graves' hyperthyroidism that later progressed to Graves' ophthalmopathy. The conserved cysteine and the conserved F or W are not part of the CDR3 here.

ASDRVGQGVFNEQF,14,TRBJ2-1,TRBV12-3/TRBV12-4
ASSLAAGYGYT,11,TRBJ1-2,TRBV5-1
ASSYSGSKETQY,12,TRBJ2-5,TRBV6-1
ASSVGGSSYEQY,12,TRBJ2-7,TRBV27
ASSLDHASETQY,12,TRBJ2-5,TRBV11-1
ASSELGGVANEQF,13,TRBJ2-1,TRBV6-1
ASSIERTDSPLH,12,TRBJ1-6,TRBV19
ASSEGTGVGETQY,13,TRBJ2-5,TRBV6-1
ASSEEWGNYYEQY,13,TRBJ2-7,TRBV2
ASSEGPLYEQY,11,TRBJ2-7,TRBV6-1
ASSQTGGAGTYTEAF,15,TRBJ1-1,TRBV3-1
ASSLTSGGFRETQY,14,TRBJ2-5,TRBV7-7
ASRKGLGTDTQY,12,TRBJ2-3,TRBV7-2
ASSPGGGGGTEAF,13,TRBJ1-1,TRBV7-9
ASSLKAGGYNEQF,13,TRBJ2-1,TRBV5-1
ASSHEILAKNVREQY,15,TRBJ2-7,TRBV4-1
ASSQDGGGTQY,11,TRBJ2-5,TRBV3-1
ASSPLRSSNYGYT,13,TRBJ1-2,TRBV5-1
ASSPPEGEQF,10,TRBJ2-1,TRBV18
ATSRDVRDSQLVGQF,15,TRBJ2-1,TRBV15
ASSDPLSLEVQPQH,14,TRBJ1-5,TRBV2
ASSLVFSGTYEQY,13,TRBJ2-7,TRBV5-6
AITTGVRADTGELF,14,TRBJ2-2,TRBV10-3
ASSSRGINEKLF,12,TRBJ1-4,TRBV6-2/TRBV6-3
SVESAGTFNTGELF,14,TRBJ2-2,TRBV29-1
ASSQDWGASHASEQF,15,TRBJ2-1,TRBV14
SARTGGHEQF,10,TRBJ2-1,TRBV20-1
ASRMTQY,7,TRBJ2-5,TRBV5-5
ASSVGSGGAATGELF,15,TRBJ2-2,TRBV9
ASSQEWRTGELF,12,TRBJ2-2,TRBV3-1
ASSPDGQGVTYGYT,14,TRBJ1-2,TRBV7-8
ASSYGVDGYT,10,TRBJ1-2,TRBV6-5
ASRGERTAGTGELF,14,TRBJ2-2,TRBV19
ASSLGQGVTWYGYT,14,TRBJ1-2,TRBV7-2
SASEDNEQF,9,TRBJ2-1,TRBV20-1
ASSIDWTSGGATDTQY,16,TRBJ2-3,TRBV11-2
SARETQNTGELF,12,TRBJ2-2,TRBV20-1
ASSQRTGGVEKLF,13,TRBJ1-4,TRBV13
AISESGHRTGRTGELF,16,TRBJ2-2,TRBV10-3
SARPDYKETQY,11,TRBJ2-5,TRBV20-1
ASSEVPLLGELF,12,TRBJ2-2,TRBV2
SARLDREGYT,10,TRBJ1-2,TRBV29-1
ASSTGQGVAEAF,12,TRBJ1-1,TRBV5-1
ASSLVGVGQGLNEQF,15,TRBJ2-1,TRBV7-2
ASSATGTGRGYT,12,TRBJ1-2,TRBV6-1
ASSLDPSGLAKNIQY,15,TRBJ2-4,TRBV5-4
ASNQDRVQPQH,11,TRBJ1-5,TRBV19
ASSLAGGSNQPQH,13,TRBJ1-5,TRBV7-8
SAQLSGGIADTQY,13,TRBJ2-3,TRBV20-1
SVGTGDTEAF,10,TRBJ1-1,TRBV29-1